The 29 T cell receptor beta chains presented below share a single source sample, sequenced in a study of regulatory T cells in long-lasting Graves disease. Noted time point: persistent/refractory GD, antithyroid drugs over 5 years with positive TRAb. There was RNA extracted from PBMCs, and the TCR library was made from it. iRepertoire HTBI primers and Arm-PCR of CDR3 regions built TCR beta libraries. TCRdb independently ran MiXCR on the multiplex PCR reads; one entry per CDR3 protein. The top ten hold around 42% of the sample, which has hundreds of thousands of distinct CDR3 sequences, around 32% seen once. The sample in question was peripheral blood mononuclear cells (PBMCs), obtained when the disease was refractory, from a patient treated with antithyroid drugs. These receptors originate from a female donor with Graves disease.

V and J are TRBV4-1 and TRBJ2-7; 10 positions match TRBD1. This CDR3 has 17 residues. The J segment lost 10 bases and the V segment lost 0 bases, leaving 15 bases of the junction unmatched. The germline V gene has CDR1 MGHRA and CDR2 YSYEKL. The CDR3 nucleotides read TGCGCCAGCAGCCAAGATGATCAGCTGGGGACAGGGGCTTATCAGTACTTC. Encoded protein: CASSQDDQLGTGAYQYF.

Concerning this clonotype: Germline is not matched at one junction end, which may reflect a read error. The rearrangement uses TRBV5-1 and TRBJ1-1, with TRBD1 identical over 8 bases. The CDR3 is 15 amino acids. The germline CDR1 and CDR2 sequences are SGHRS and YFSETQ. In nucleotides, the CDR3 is TGCACCAGCAGCTTGTTGCAGGGGGCGAATACTGAAGCTTTCTTT. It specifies CTSSLLQGANTEAFF.

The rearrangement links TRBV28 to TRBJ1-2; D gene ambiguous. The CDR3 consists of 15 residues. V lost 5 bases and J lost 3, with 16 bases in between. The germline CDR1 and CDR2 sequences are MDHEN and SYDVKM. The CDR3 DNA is TGTGCCAGCAGTCCCACCGCTGGAGGGTACTATGGCTACACCTTC. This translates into CASSPTAGGYYGYTF.

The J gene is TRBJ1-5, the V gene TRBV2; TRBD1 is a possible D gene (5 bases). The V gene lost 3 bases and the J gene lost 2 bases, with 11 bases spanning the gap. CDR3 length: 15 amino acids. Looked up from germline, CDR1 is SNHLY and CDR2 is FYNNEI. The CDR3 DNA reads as TGTGCCAGCAGTGACGCCGTAGGGGGCAATCAGCCCCAGCATTTT. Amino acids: CASSDAVGGNQPQHF.

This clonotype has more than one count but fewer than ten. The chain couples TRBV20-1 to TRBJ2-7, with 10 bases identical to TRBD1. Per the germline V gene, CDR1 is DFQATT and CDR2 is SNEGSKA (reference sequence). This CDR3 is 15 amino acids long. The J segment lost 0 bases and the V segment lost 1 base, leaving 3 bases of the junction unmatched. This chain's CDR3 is CSARAGTGDSYEQYF. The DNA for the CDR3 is TGCAGTGCTAGAGCAGGGACAGGGGACTCCTACGAGCAGTACTTC.

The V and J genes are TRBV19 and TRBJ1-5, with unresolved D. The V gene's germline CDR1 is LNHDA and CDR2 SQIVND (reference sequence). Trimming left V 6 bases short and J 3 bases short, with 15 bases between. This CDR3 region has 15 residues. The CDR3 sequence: CASSLRRDNNQPQHF. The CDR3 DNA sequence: TGTGCCAGTAGCCTTCGACGGGATAACAATCAGCCCCAGCATTTT.

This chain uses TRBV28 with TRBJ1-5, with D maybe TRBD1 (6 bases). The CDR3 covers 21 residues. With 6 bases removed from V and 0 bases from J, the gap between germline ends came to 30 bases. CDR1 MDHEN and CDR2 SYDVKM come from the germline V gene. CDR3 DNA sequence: TGTGCCAGCAGAGACACGCCTCCGACAGGTCCCAGCCGATATAGCAATCAGCCCCAGCATTTT. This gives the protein CASRDTPPTGPSRYSNQPQHF. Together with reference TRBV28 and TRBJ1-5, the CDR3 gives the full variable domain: DVKVTQSSRYLVKRTGEKVFLECVQDMDHENMFWYRQDPGLGLRLIYFSYDVKMKEKGDIPEGYSVSREKKERFSLILESASTNQTSMYLCASRDTPPTGPSRYSNQPQHFGDGTRLSIL.

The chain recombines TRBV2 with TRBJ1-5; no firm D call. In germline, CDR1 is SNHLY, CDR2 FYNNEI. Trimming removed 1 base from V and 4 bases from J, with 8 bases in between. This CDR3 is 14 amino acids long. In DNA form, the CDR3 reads TGTGCCAGCAGTGAAGGCAGGCGTAATCAGCCCCAGCATTTT. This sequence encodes CASSEGRRNQPQHF.

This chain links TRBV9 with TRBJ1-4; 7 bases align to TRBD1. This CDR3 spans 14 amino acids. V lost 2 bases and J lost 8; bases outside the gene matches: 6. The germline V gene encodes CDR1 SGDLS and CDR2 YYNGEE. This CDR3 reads CASSVGTVGEKLFF. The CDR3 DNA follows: TGTGCCAGCAGCGTCGGGACAGTTGGCGAAAAACTGTTTTTT.

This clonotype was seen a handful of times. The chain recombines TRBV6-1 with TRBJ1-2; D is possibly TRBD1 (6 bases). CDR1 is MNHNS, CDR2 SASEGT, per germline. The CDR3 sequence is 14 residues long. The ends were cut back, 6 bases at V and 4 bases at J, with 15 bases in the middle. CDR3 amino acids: CASRKGGGSYGYTF. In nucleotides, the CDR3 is TGTGCCAGCAGAAAAGGTGGGGGCTCCTATGGCTACACCTTC.

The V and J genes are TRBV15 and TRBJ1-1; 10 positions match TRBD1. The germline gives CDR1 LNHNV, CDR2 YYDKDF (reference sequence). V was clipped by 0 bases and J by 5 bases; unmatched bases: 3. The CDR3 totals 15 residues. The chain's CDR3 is CATSREGQGRTEAFF. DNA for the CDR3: TGTGCCACCAGCAGAGAGGGACAGGGGAGAACTGAAGCTTTCTTT.

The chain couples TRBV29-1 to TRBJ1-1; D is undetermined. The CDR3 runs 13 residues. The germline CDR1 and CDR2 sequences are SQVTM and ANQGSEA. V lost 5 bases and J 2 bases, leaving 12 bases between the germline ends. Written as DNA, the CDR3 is TGCAGCGTTCACAAAGGGCTAAACACTGAAGCTTTCTTT. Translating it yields CSVHKGLNTEAFF.

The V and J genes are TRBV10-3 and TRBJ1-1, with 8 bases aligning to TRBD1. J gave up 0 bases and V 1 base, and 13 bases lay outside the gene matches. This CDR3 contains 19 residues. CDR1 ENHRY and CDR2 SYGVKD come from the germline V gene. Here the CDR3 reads CAISEFAPGQAPMNTEAFF. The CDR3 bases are TGTGCCATCAGTGAGTTTGCCCCGGGACAGGCCCCTATGAACACTGAAGCTTTCTTT.

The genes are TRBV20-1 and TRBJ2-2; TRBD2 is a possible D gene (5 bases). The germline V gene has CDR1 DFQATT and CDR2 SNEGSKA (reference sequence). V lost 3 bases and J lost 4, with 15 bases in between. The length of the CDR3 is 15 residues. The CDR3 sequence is CSASRTGSGTGELFF. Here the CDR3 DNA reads TGCAGTGCTAGTCGGACGGGATCGGGCACCGGGGAGCTGTTTTTT.

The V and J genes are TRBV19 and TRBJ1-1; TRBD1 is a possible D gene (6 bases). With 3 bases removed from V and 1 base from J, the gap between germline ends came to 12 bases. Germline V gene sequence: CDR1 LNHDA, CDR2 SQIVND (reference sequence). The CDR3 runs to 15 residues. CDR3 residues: CASSMAQGGNTEAFF. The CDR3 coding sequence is TGTGCCAGTAGTATGGCACAGGGAGGGAACACTGAAGCTTTCTTT.

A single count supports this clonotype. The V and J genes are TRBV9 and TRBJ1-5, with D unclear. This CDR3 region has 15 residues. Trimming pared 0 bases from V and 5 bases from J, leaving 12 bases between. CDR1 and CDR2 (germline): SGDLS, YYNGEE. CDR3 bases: TGTGCCAGCAGCGTAGTCCCGGACGTAGATCAGCCCCAGCATTTT. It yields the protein CASSVVPDVDQPQHF.

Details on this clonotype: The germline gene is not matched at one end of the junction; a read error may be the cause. CDR3 DNA: TGTGTCAGCAGTCCCCAGCAGTCCCTTAACGTTAATCAGCCCCAGCATTTT. Its protein product is CVSSPQQSLNVNQPQHF. V is TRBV27 and J is TRBJ1-5, with D unclear. Germline loops: CDR1 MNHEY, CDR2 SMNVEV (reference sequence). CDR3 length: 17 amino acids.

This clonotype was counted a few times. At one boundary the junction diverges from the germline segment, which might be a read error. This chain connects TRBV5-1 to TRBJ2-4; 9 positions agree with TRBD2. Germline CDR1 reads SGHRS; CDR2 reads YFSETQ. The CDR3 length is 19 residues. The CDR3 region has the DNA TGTGCCAGCAGCCCCCCCATGATAGCGGGAGTCGGAAGCAAAAACATTCAGTACTTC. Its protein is CASSPPMIAGVGSKNIQYF.

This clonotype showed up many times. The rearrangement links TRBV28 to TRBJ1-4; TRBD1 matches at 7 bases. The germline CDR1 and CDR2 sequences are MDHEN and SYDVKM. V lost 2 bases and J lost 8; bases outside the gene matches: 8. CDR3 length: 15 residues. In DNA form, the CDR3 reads TGTGCCAGCAGTTTACCCTTGACAGGGAGCGAAAAACTGTTTTTT. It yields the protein CASSLPLTGSEKLFF.

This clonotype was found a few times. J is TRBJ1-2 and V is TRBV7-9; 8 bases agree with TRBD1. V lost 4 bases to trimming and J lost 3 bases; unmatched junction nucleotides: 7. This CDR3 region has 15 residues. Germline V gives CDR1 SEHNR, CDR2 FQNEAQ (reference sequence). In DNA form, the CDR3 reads TGTGCCAGCAGCTGGTCCGGGACAGGTGACTATGGCTACACCTTC. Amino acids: CASSWSGTGDYGYTF.

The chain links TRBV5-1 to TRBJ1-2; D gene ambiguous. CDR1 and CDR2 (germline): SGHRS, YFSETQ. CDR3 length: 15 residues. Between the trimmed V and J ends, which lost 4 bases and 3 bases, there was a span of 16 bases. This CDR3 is CASSPRAVGDYGYTF. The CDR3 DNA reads TGCGCCAGCAGCCCCCGGGCAGTGGGCGACTATGGCTACACCTTC.

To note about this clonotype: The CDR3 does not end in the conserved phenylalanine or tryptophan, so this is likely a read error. The CDR3 DNA sequence: TGTGCCAGCAGTCGGGGCGGGAACAATGGGCAGTTCCTC. Its translation: CASSRGGNNGQFL. The V and J genes are TRBV7-3 and TRBJ2-1, with D perhaps matching TRBD2 (6 bases). Per the germline V gene, CDR1 is SGHTA and CDR2 is FQGTGA. The CDR3 totals 13 residues.

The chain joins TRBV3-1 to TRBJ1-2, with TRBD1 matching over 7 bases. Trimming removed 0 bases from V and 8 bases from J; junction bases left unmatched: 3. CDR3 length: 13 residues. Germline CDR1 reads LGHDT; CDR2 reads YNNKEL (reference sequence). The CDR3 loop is CASSQEGGGGYTF. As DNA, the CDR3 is TGTGCCAGCAGCCAAGAAGGAGGGGGCGGCTACACCTTC.

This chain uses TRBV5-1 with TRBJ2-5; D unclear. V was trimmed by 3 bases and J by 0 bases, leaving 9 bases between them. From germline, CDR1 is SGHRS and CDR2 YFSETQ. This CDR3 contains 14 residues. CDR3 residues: CASSYEIDQETQYF. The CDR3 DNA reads TGCGCCAGCAGCTACGAGATCGACCAAGAGACCCAGTACTTC.

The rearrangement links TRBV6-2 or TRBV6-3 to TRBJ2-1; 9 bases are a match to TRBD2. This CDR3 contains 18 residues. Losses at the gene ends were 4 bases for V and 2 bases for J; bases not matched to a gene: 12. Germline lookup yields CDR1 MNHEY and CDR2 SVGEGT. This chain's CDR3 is CASSLMWLPSGTYNEQFF. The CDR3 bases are TGTGCCAGCAGTTTAATGTGGCTCCCTAGCGGGACCTACAATGAGCAGTTCTTC.

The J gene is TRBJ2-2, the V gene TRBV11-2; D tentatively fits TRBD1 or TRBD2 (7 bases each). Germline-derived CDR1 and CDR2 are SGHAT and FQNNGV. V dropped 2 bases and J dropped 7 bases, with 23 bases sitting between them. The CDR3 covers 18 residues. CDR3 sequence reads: CASSLTVLGGGDGGELFF. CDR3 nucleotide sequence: TGTGCCAGCAGCTTAACGGTTTTGGGAGGGGGCGACGGCGGGGAGCTGTTTTTT.

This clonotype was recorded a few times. The CDR3 region has the DNA TGTGCCAGCCGAGGACAGGGGGCGCGTGGCTACACCTTC. Amino acid sequence: CASRGQGARGYTF. The chain combines TRBV6-2 or TRBV6-3 with TRBJ1-2; 11 bases are a match to TRBD1. V was clipped by 8 bases and J by 7 bases; unmatched bases: 6. The germline gives CDR1 MNHEY, CDR2 SVGEGT. This CDR3 has 13 amino acids.

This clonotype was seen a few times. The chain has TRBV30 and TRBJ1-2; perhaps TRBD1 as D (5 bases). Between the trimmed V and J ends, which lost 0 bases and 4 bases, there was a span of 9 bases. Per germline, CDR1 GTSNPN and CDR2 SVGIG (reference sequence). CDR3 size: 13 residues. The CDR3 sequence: CAWSVGVAYGYTF. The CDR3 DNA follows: TGTGCCTGGAGTGTAGGGGTGGCCTATGGCTACACCTTC.

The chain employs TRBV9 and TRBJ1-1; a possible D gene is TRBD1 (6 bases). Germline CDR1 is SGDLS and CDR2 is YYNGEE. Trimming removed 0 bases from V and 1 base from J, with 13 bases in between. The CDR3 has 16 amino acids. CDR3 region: CASSVGPRTANTEAFF. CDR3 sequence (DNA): TGTGCCAGCAGCGTAGGTCCGAGGACAGCGAACACTGAAGCTTTCTTT.